In this sample, the clone carrying this T cell receptor beta chain turned up many times. Its antigen is currently unknown. V lost 2 bases and J lost 0, with 15 bases in between. Germline CDR1 reads KGHDR; CDR2 reads SFDVKD. The CDR3 length is 18 residues. TCR beta CDR3 regions were amplified from RNA transcripts. RT-PCR in the first round (using the HTBI primer set) targeted the TCR CDR3. TCRdb reanalysed the multiplex PCR reads using MiXCR and keeps one entry per CDR3 protein. The sample has about 690,000 distinct CDR3 sequences; 17% are singletons. This sample was included in a study of T cells in Graves' hyperthyroidism and ophthalmopathy. Whole-study findings and limits: Blood also contained most expanded thyroid clonotypes above 0.001.

The TCR sequence derives from a man aged 50-60 years with Graves' hyperthyroidism. J is TRBJ2-2 and V is TRBV24-1; D may correspond to TRBD1 or TRBD2 (7 bases each). Sequenced: blood. The CDR3: CATSDSTGRGPNTGELFF. CDR3 DNA sequence: TGTGCCACCAGTGATTCGACAGGGAGGGGCCCGAACACCGGGGAGCTGTTTTTT.